This T cell receptor beta chain was sequenced during a study of blood T cell repertoires in COVID-19 (dated by TCRdb to 2018 to 2020). Broadly, across the study: Samples covering the acute and convalescent phases of COVID-19 were provided by collaborators in the United States, Italy and Spain. The prospective study material was composed of cDNA or gDNA derived from T cells, B-cell-depleted T cells, or PBMCs. Subjects who had been exposed to COVID-19, were actively infected with it, or had recovered from it provided the deeply sampled blood TCRbeta repertoires that made up the dataset. A freely available public database, intended as a resource for researchers studying the immune response to SARS-CoV-2, is where the repertoires were released. Samples came from the ongoing ImmuneRACE study (first 160 participants) plus 1,254 subjects from 6 global collaborators. Nearly every sample came with metadata listing a de-identified subject ID, COVID-19 status, age in years and sex. HLA class I and class II types, where available, came from metadata supplied by the sample provider rather than from assay-based typing. General conclusions and limits of the study: The amount of clinical and demographic metadata varied by source and participant and was provided uncurated.

Points on this clone: Its antigen remains unidentified. Per-base quality was not reported, and no clone a single base away is much larger than it.

For this chain, trimming is 4 bases at the V end and 5 bases at the J end, and the number of junction bases without a gene match is 7. Inclusive of the bounding cysteine and phenylalanine, the CDR3 is 16 residues long. Just the 48-base CDR3 DNA is kept, in frame starting at base 1. Via the germline V gene, CDR1 is SGHTA and CDR2 FQGTGA. Collaborating institutions collected whole blood in K2EDTA tubes following their own protocols. For TCRbeta analysis, collaborators shipped samples as frozen whole blood, isolated PBMCs, or DNA extracted from either of those sample types. TCRbeta CDR3 regions were amplified from genomic DNA using the immunoSEQ Assay, a bias-controlled multiplex PCR. The published analysis was carried out like this. Within the assay, amplification of reference gene primers was used to estimate how many nucleated cells each sample contained. To quantify the absolute abundance of each unique TCRbeta CDR3 rearrangement, sequence reads were collapsed and filtered. For each sample, productive Simpson clonality was calculated as the square root of Simpson's diversity index across productive rearrangements. TCRdb's version of the immuneACCESS table is confined to in-frame rearrangements and falls short of the full clone set. An unresolved V gene accounts for under half of the shortfall where checked; the remainder is of unknown origin. The V and J calls and clone size are taken from that table; D and trimming were inferred from the DNA. A total of some 150,000 clones appear in this sample, about 80% of them only once. The ten most abundant clones make up under 3% of the sample.

The sequence joins TRBV7-3 to TRBJ2-2; 10 of the junction bases match TRBD2. The receptor's source is a human donor with acute or convalescent COVID-19. The donor label of this sample is uncertain. Material for sequencing was peripheral blood. The CDR3 loop reads CASSSWQTSGTGELFF. The nucleotides are TGTGCCAGCAGCTCATGGCAGACTAGCGGGACCGGGGAGCTGTTTTTT.